The 17 T cell receptor beta chains reported below all come from one sample, sequenced in a study of cytomegalovirus exposure and HLA in healthy donors. Primers included in the PCR were 60 Vbeta and 13 Jbeta primers. Assay: immunoSEQ multiplex PCR; the TCRdb copy retains only in-frame clones and omits some. The sample has about 78,000 clones; over 70% are singletons. The sequenced sample was PBMCs. The receptors derive from a woman aged 45-59 years in good health and CMV-seropositive.

The chain has TRBV7-9 and TRBJ2-7; TRBD2 aligns across 10 bases. CDR3 size: 15 residues. Germline assignment: CDR1 SEHNR and CDR2 FQNEAQ (reference sequence). The DNA for the CDR3 is TGTTCCAGCAGTTTTAGCGGGAGGATAAGCGGCGAGCAGTACGTC. Its translation is CSSSFSGRISGEQYV.

The chain recombines TRBV5-1 with TRBJ2-5, with 7 bases matching TRBD1. Trimming took 4 bases from V and 2 from J; bases not matched to a gene: 8. The CDR3 runs to 15 residues. The germline gives CDR1 SGHRS, CDR2 YFSETQ. The CDR3 sequence is CASSTETGRQETQYF. For the CDR3, the DNA is TGCGCCAGCAGCACAGAGACAGGGAGACAAGAGACCCAGTACTTC.

V usage is TRBV5-5 and J usage is TRBJ2-6; D is unresolved. With 1 base removed from V and 8 bases from J, the gap between germline ends came to 16 bases. Looked up from germline, CDR1 is SGHKS and CDR2 is YYEKEE (reference sequence). The CDR3 is made up of 16 amino acids. CDR3 bases: TGTGCCAGCAGCTTGAGAACACCGACTGGATCCAACGTCCTGACTTTC. Its translation is CASSLRTPTGSNVLTF.

The genes are TRBV11-2 and TRBJ2-1; 11 bases fit TRBD2. CDR1 and CDR2 from the germline V gene are SGHAT and FQNNGV. V shed 5 bases, J shed 2 bases, and the junction held 5 bases outside the gene matches. The CDR3 runs to 16 residues. As DNA, the CDR3 is TGTGCCAGCAGCCCAACACTAGCGGGGGCCTACAATGAGCAGTTCTTC. As protein: CASSPTLAGAYNEQFF.

This rearrangement joins TRBV5-1 to TRBJ1-1; D may be TRBD1 (5 bases). V was trimmed by 1 base and J by 3 bases, leaving 10 bases between them. This CDR3 contains 14 residues. The germline CDR1 and CDR2 sequences are SGHRS and YFSETQ. CDR3 nucleotide sequence: TGCGCCAGCAGCTTGACAGGTCGGGACACTGAAGCTTTCTTT. Protein sequence: CASSLTGRDTEAFF.

This chain uses TRBV7-6 with TRBJ2-5; 10 positions agree with TRBD1. V trimming: 5 bases; J trimming: 7 bases; junction bases outside the gene matches: 4. Germline values: CDR1 SGHVS, CDR2 FNYEAQ. The CDR3 is 13 residues long. CDR3 nucleotide sequence: TGTGCCAGCAGCACATGGACAGGGGGGACCCAGTACTTC. Translating it yields CASSTWTGGTQYF.

Concerning this clone: One end of the junction varies from germline; a read error may be responsible. The V and J genes are TRBV5-1 and TRBJ1-1; a weak D match, TRBD1 (6 bases). Germline loops: CDR1 SGHRS, CDR2 YFSETQ. This CDR3 region has 14 residues. CDR3 DNA: TGCGCCAGCAGCTCCGGGACACTGAACATTGAAGCTTTCTTT. Its translation: CASSSGTLNIEAFF. Using reference TRBV5-1 and TRBJ1-1 for the parts outside the CDR3, the full variable domain is KAGVTQTPRYLIKTRGQQVTLSCSPISGHRSVSWYQQTPGQGLQFLFEYFSETQRNKGNFPGRFSGRQFSNSRSEMNVSTLELGDSALYLCASSSGTLNIEAFFGQGTRLTVV.

The CDR3 DNA reads as TGTGCTAGTGGTTTAGGGACAATGTCCTCTGGGGCCAACGTCCTGACTTTC. As protein: CASGLGTMSSGANVLTF. V usage is TRBV12-5 and J usage is TRBJ2-6; D possibly corresponds to TRBD1 (6 bases). This CDR3 contains 17 residues. Germline loops: CDR1 LGHNT, CDR2 FRNRAP. Between the trimmed V and J ends, which lost 3 bases and 0 bases, there was a span of 12 bases.

The gene calls are TRBV5-6 and TRBJ1-4, with TRBD1 matching over 8 bases. CDR1 and CDR2 (germline): SGHDT, YYEEEE. The CDR3 consists of 15 residues. The V gene end was trimmed by 0 bases and the J gene end by 5 bases; junction bases not matched to a gene: 3. Here the CDR3 reads CASSLGGQGNEKLFF. CDR3 sequence (DNA): TGTGCCAGCAGCTTGGGAGGACAGGGAAATGAAAAACTGTTTTTT.

A few counts support this clone. The rearrangement links TRBV9 to TRBJ1-2; D possibly corresponds to TRBD1 (5 bases). Germline V gives CDR1 SGDLS, CDR2 YYNGEE. Trimming stripped 4 bases from V and 3 bases from J, with 7 bases between. This CDR3 has 12 residues. CDR3 nucleotide sequence: TGTGCCAGCAGCCAGACAGACTATGGCTACACCTTC. The encoded protein is CASSQTDYGYTF.

Concerning this clone: One end of the junction does not line up with germline, which may come from a read error. This chain joins TRBV7-3 and TRBJ2-3; 16 bases are a match to TRBD2. The CDR3 has 19 amino acids. In germline, CDR1 is SGHTA, CDR2 FQGTGA. The CDR3 DNA reads as TGTTCCAGCAGCTTATCTCCGGGACTAGCGGGAGGGCCGGGAGATACGCAGTATTTT. It specifies CSSSLSPGLAGGPGDTQYF.

The sample holds one count of this clone. This CDR3 reads CASSGTDSTWNTEAFF. The CDR3 nucleotides read TGTGCCAGCTCAGGAACCGACAGTACATGGAACACTGAAGCTTTCTTT. The chain is built from TRBV18 and TRBJ1-1; D possibly corresponds to TRBD1 (5 bases). V shed 5 bases and J shed 1 base, with 17 bases lying between them. The CDR3 totals 16 residues. CDR1 is KGHSH, CDR2 LQKENI, per germline.

This clone was counted a few times. This chain uses TRBV7-9 with TRBJ2-2; TRBD2 aligns across 7 bases. With 4 bases clipped from V and 6 bases from J, the junction kept 5 bases outside the gene matches. This CDR3 has 14 amino acids. Germline lookup yields CDR1 SEHNR and CDR2 FQNEAQ (reference sequence). CDR3 sequence: CASSWTRTSGELFF. In nucleotides, the CDR3 is TGTGCCAGCAGCTGGACTAGGACTTCCGGGGAGCTGTTTTTT.

The V gene is TRBV5-1, the J gene TRBJ2-3; 7 nucleotides match TRBD2. The CDR3 spans 15 residues. Germline values: CDR1 SGHRS, CDR2 YFSETQ. Germline trimming cut 0 bases from V and 2 bases from J; bases unmatched to any gene: 3. The CDR3: CASSLDGTTTDTQYF. In DNA, the CDR3 is TGCGCCAGCAGCTTGGACGGGACTACCACAGATACGCAGTATTTT.

This clone has a count of ten or more. The chain couples TRBV21-1 to TRBJ1-5. TRBV21-1 is assigned pseudogene status. The CDR3 length is 17 residues. This CDR3 is CASSNMGNDYSNQPQHF. The DNA of the CDR3 is TGTGCCAGCAGCAACATGGGGAACGACTATAGCAATCAGCCCCAGCATTTT.

This clone showed up just a few times. This chain links TRBV29-1 with TRBJ2-2; maybe TRBD1 (6 bases). The CDR3 totals 14 residues. V dropped 3 bases and J dropped 1 base, with 9 bases sitting between them. Germline assignment: CDR1 SQVTM and CDR2 ANQGSEA. CDR3 residues: CSVDLGGNTGELFF. The DNA for the CDR3 is TGCAGCGTTGATCTAGGGGGGAACACCGGGGAGCTGTTTTTT.

The V call is TRBV4-2, the J call TRBJ1-1, with a tentative D call TRBD1 (6 bases). The CDR3 runs 14 residues. CDR1 is LGHNA and CDR2 is YNFKEQ in the germline V gene. Trimming stripped 4 bases from V and 5 bases from J, with 14 bases between. The CDR3 loop is CASSLTQGRTEAFF. Here the CDR3 DNA reads TGTGCCAGCAGCCTCACGCAGGGGCGGACTGAAGCTTTCTTT.